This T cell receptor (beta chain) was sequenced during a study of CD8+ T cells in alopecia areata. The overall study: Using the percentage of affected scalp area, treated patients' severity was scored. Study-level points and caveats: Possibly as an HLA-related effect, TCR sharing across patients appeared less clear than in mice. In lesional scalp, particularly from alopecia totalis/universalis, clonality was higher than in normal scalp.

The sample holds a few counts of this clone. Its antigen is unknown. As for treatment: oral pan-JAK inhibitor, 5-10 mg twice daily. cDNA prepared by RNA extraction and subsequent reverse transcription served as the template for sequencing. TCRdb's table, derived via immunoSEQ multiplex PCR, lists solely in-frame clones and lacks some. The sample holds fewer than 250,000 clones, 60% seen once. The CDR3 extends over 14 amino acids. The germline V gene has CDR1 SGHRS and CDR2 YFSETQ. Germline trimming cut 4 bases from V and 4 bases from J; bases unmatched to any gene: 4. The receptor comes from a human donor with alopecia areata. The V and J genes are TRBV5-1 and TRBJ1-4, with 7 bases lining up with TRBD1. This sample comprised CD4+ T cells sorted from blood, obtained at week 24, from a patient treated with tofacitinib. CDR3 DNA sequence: TGCGCCAGCAGCCCGGGACAGTTTAATGAAAAACTGTTTTTT. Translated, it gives CASSPGQFNEKLFF.